These 22 T cell receptor beta chains came from one sample sequenced in a study of cytomegalovirus exposure and HLA in healthy donors. Vbeta (60) and Jbeta (13) primers were used in the PCR. Sequencing used immunoSEQ multiplex PCR; TCRdb keeps in-frame clones, though not all of them. The profile shows 95,000 to 100,000 clones, about 83% of them singletons. The sequenced sample consisted of PBMCs. These receptors originate from a man aged 55 to 69 in good health and CMV-seropositive.

CDR3 protein: CASSPIGTMVAGELFF. In DNA, the CDR3 is TGTGCCAGCTCACCAATAGGGACAATGGTAGCCGGGGAGCTGTTTTTT. The gene calls are TRBV18 and TRBJ2-2; D may be TRBD1 (6 bases). Per germline, CDR1 KGHSH and CDR2 LQKENI. This CDR3 contains 16 residues. Trimming left V 2 bases short and J 6 bases short, with 16 bases between.

The chain couples TRBV7-2 to TRBJ1-5, with 7 nucleotides matching TRBD1. The trim removed 2 bases at V and 4 bases at J, leaving 5 bases unmatched. Germline V gene data show CDR1 as SGHTA and CDR2 as FQGNSA. The CDR3 contains 15 residues. CDR3 in amino acids: CASSLTRGANQPQHF. The CDR3 DNA reads as TGTGCCAGCAGCTTAACCAGGGGGGCTAATCAGCCCCAGCATTTT.

The CDR3 protein is CASSLVQGREQYF. CDR3 sequence (DNA): TGTGCCAGCAGCTTGGTACAGGGGAGAGAGCAGTACTTC. The rearrangement uses TRBV5-6 and TRBJ2-7; 7 bases match TRBD1. From germline, CDR1 is SGHDT and CDR2 YYEEEE. Trimming removed 0 bases from V and 7 bases from J; junction bases left unmatched: 4. CDR3 length: 13 amino acids.

The chain links TRBV10-3 to TRBJ1-2; D uncertain. The CDR3 extends over 10 amino acids. V was clipped by 10 bases and J by 4 bases, with 7 bases between them. Germline loops: CDR1 ENHRY, CDR2 SYGVKD. CDR3 protein: CATGSYGYTF. The DNA of the CDR3 is TGTGCCACTGGGAGCTATGGCTACACCTTC.

J is TRBJ1-2 and V is TRBV7-2; a possible D gene is TRBD1 (6 bases). CDR3 length: 14 residues. Trimming shortened V by 1 base and J by 1 base, and 7 bases separated the two germline ends. The germline V gene has CDR1 SGHTA and CDR2 FQGNSA. In DNA form, the CDR3 reads TGTGCCAGCAGCTTAGGACAGGTTAACTATGGCTACACCTTC. Translated, it gives CASSLGQVNYGYTF.

The chain employs TRBV2 and TRBJ2-3; 11 positions agree with TRBD2. The V gene's germline CDR1 is SNHLY and CDR2 FYNNEI. The CDR3 is 17 residues long. J was trimmed by 5 bases and V by 6 bases; bases with no gene match: 13. CDR3 loop: CASRDLTLAGGQDTQYF. The CDR3 DNA is TGTGCCAGCAGGGACCTGACCTTAGCGGGGGGGCAAGATACGCAGTATTTT.

The chain recombines TRBV27 with TRBJ2-1; D not certain. Germline values: CDR1 MNHEY, CDR2 SMNVEV (reference sequence). CDR3 size: 11 residues. The V and J ends lost 5 bases and 10 bases respectively, with 9 bases between them. The CDR3 nucleotides read TGTGCCAGCAGTCCCGGGTGGGAGCAGTTCTTC. Protein: CASSPGWEQFF.

The J gene is TRBJ1-5, the V gene TRBV12-5; D gene ambiguous. The V gene lost 5 bases and the J gene lost 1 base, with 15 bases spanning the gap. Germline lookup yields CDR1 LGHNT and CDR2 FRNRAP. The CDR3 consists of 16 residues. CDR3 sequence: CASGRGGTRSNQPQHF. The CDR3 region has the DNA TGTGCTAGTGGTCGGGGTGGTACTCGGAGCAATCAGCCCCAGCATTTT. The entire variable domain, with the rest obtained from reference TRBV12-5 and TRBJ1-5, is as follows: DARVTQTPRHKVTEMGQEVTMRCQPILGHNTVFWYRQTMMQGLELLAYFRNRAPLDDSGMPKDRFSAEMPDATLATLKIQPSEPRDSAVYFCASGRGGTRSNQPQHFGDGTRLSIL.

The chain uses TRBV27 and TRBJ2-3, with TRBD1 matching 8 bases. Unmatched junction bases numbered 9, after V lost 6 bases and J lost 4 bases. This CDR3 has 15 residues. Germline V gene sequence: CDR1 MNHEY, CDR2 SMNVEV (reference sequence). The CDR3 is CASRATGGYADTQYF. The CDR3 DNA reads as TGTGCCAGCAGAGCAACAGGGGGTTACGCAGATACGCAGTATTTT.

V gene TRBV27 combines with J gene TRBJ2-7; unclear D gene. CDR3 length equals 14 residues. V dropped 3 bases and J dropped 2 bases, with 11 bases sitting between them. CDR1 and CDR2 (germline): MNHEY, SMNVEV (reference sequence). The CDR3 DNA is TGTGCCAGCAGTTTGACACAGAATACCTACGAGCAGTACTTC. The encoded protein is CASSLTQNTYEQYF.

V and J are TRBV15 and TRBJ2-7; 10 positions agree with TRBD2. The CDR3 runs to 13 residues. The germline V gene encodes CDR1 LNHNV and CDR2 YYDKDF (reference sequence). The trim removed 3 bases at V and 7 bases at J, leaving 3 bases unmatched. The CDR3 here is CATSSLAGEEQYF. CDR3 sequence (DNA): TGTGCCACCAGCAGCCTAGCGGGGGAGGAGCAGTACTTC.

The chain recombines TRBV2 with TRBJ2-7, with 7 bases lining up with TRBD2. Germline V gives CDR1 SNHLY, CDR2 FYNNEI. CDR3 length: 15 residues. V shed 3 bases, J shed 0 bases, and the junction held 5 bases outside the gene matches. The CDR3 DNA is TGTGCCAGCAGTGAGAGACTAGCTCTCTCCTACGAGCAGTACTTC. It translates to CASSERLALSYEQYF.

The CDR3 protein is CASSQVGLAVYEQYF. For the CDR3, the DNA is TGCGCCAGCAGCCAAGTGGGCTTGGCCGTCTACGAGCAGTACTTC. The chain has TRBV4-1 and TRBJ2-7; D gene uncertain. V lost 1 base, J lost 3 bases, and 13 bases lay in between. The CDR3 length is 15 residues. Germline V gene data show CDR1 as MGHRA and CDR2 as YSYEKL.

This chain's CDR3 is CASSVGGGVNEKLFF. CDR3 nucleotides: TGTGCCAGCAGCGTAGGGGGGGGCGTGAATGAAAAACTGTTTTTT. The chain employs TRBV9 and TRBJ1-4; D perhaps matches TRBD1 (6 bases). The CDR3 sequence is 15 residues long. Germline CDR1 SGDLS, CDR2 YYNGEE. V lost 0 bases, J lost 5 bases, and 11 bases lay in between.

V gene TRBV6-5 combines with J gene TRBJ2-7; D is perhaps TRBD1 (6 bases). V was pared by 2 bases and J by 3 bases, with 14 bases between. Per the germline V gene, CDR1 is MNHEY and CDR2 is SVGAGI. The CDR3 contains 15 residues. In DNA, the CDR3 is TGTGCCAGCAGTTACCGGGACACCCCCGACTACGAGCAGTACTTC. Translation gives CASSYRDTPDYEQYF.

This clone came up once. The chain uses TRBV5-1 and TRBJ2-3, with D possibly matching TRBD2 (6 bases). This CDR3 contains 18 residues. V gave up 2 bases and J gave up 0 bases, with 19 bases separating them. The germline gives CDR1 SGHRS, CDR2 YFSETQ. The CDR3 DNA is TGCGCCAGCAGCTTATGGGCAGGGCAAGGGACTAGCACAGATACGCAGTATTTT. Translating it yields CASSLWAGQGTSTDTQYF.

The CDR3 is CASRILQGLSTEAFF. The CDR3 nucleotides read TGTGCCAGTAGGATTTTACAGGGGCTTAGCACTGAAGCTTTCTTT. The rearrangement joins TRBV19 to TRBJ1-1; 7 bases match TRBD1. The CDR3 extends over 15 amino acids. The V gene's germline CDR1 is LNHDA and CDR2 SQIVND (reference sequence). V lost 6 bases, J lost 4 bases, and 11 bases stayed unmatched.

The chain has TRBV21-1 and TRBJ2-3; TRBD1, the D gene given by the table, was not confirmed from the DNA. TRBV21-1 is a listed pseudogene. The CDR3 runs 16 residues. Written as DNA, the CDR3 is TGTGCCAGCAGCAAAGAAGGGGATTCTAGCACAGATACGCAGTATTTT. This sequence encodes CASSKEGDSSTDTQYF.

This clone was seen a single time. The chain links TRBV6-5 to TRBJ2-2; no reliable D call. The CDR3 spans 15 residues. Germline V lookup: CDR1 MNHEY, CDR2 SVGAGI. V gave up 4 bases and J gave up 4 bases, with 13 bases separating them. This chain's CDR3 is CASSSFRLVTGELFF. The CDR3 DNA reads as TGTGCCAGCAGTTCCTTCCGACTTGTCACCGGGGAGCTGTTTTTT.

The J gene is TRBJ2-7, the V gene TRBV6-5; 7 bases align to TRBD1. V gave up 2 bases and J gave up 7 bases; unmatched junction bases: 5. The CDR3 totals 13 residues. Germline CDR1 reads MNHEY; CDR2 reads SVGAGI. CDR3 sequence: CASSYTQQGEQYF. CDR3 nucleotides: TGTGCCAGCAGTTACACACAACAGGGGGAGCAGTACTTC.

The V and J genes are TRBV7-8 and TRBJ2-5; 10 positions match TRBD1. Germline V gives CDR1 SGHVS, CDR2 FQNEAQ. The CDR3 is 17 amino acids. V gave up 5 bases and J gave up 0 bases; unmatched junction bases: 9. The CDR3 nucleotides read TGTGCCAGCAGCCAAATGACAGGGGGCTACCACCAAGAGACCCAGTACTTC. Its translation is CASSQMTGGYHQETQYF.

The chain has TRBV14 and TRBJ2-7; tentative D call: TRBD2 (6 bases). Per germline, CDR1 SGHDN and CDR2 FVKESK. The CDR3 has 14 amino acids. The germline V and J ends were trimmed by 4 bases and 3 bases, with 13 bases remaining between them. The chain's CDR3 is CASSPVEGNYEQYF. The CDR3 nucleotides read TGTGCCAGCAGCCCGGTGGAGGGGAACTACGAGCAGTACTTC. The full variable domain, completed using reference TRBV14 and TRBJ2-7, is EAGVTQFPSHSVIEKGQTVTLRCDPISGHDNLYWYRRVMGKEIKFLLHFVKESKQDESGMPNNRFLAERTGGTYSTLKVQPAELEDSGVYFCASSPVEGNYEQYFGPGTRLTVT.